The clone carrying this T cell receptor beta chain came up a few times. The germline V gene encodes CDR1 KGHSH and CDR2 LQKENI. The CDR3 runs 14 residues. The germline V and J ends were trimmed by 2 bases and 5 bases, with 12 bases remaining between them. Study processing details: Using reference gene primer amplification, nucleated cell counts were estimated. The assay was immunoSEQ multiplex PCR, and TCRdb's table has in-frame clones only and misses some. D and trimming come from the DNA, and the V and J calls and clone size come from that table. The top ten clones hold approximately 14% of a sample with more than 45,000 clones, 85% to 90% of them seen once. These data originate in a study of blood T cell repertoires in COVID-19.

This receptor was taken from an older man with acute or convalescent COVID-19. V and J are TRBV18 and TRBJ1-1; possibly TRBD1 for D (5 bases). The sequenced sample was peripheral blood. DNA for the CDR3: TGTGCCAGCTCACCAACGGCAGGGTGGACTGAAGCTTTCTTT. Amino acids: CASSPTAGWTEAFF.